This T cell receptor (beta chain) derives from a study of blood T cell repertoires in COVID-19. This clone turned up a few times. TCRdb's table, derived via immunoSEQ multiplex PCR, lists solely in-frame clones and lacks some. The table records about 250,000 clones, approximately 85% of them present only once. The clonotype originates from a woman in her 50s with acute COVID-19. The sequenced sample was PBMCs or T cells enriched from blood (not recorded which).

This CDR3 reads CASSQEEWYPQETQYF. CDR3 DNA: TGTGCCAGCAGCCAGGAGGAATGGTACCCCCAGGAGACCCAGTACTTC. This rearrangement joins TRBV3-1 (or the pseudogene TRBV3-2) to TRBJ2-5; TRBD2 is a possible D gene (5 bases). This CDR3 comprises 16 residues. The ends were cut back, 3 bases at V and 5 bases at J, with 19 bases in the middle. Germline values: CDR1 LGHDT, CDR2 YNNKEL (reference sequence).